This entry lists 14 T cell receptor beta chains sequenced from one sample in a study of blood T cell repertoires in COVID-19. Profiling relied on immunoSEQ multiplex PCR, and the TCRdb table lists in-frame clones only, not all of them. The sample holds over 150,000 clones, roughly 88% seen once. The specimen was peripheral blood. All receptors come from a human donor in a cohort sampled during active COVID-19.

This clone was observed a single time. The rearrangement joins TRBV5-1 to TRBJ2-2, with 13 bases identical to TRBD2. This CDR3 has 17 amino acids. The junction had 7 bases not matched to a gene; V was cut back by 1 base and J by 7 bases. Germline values: CDR1 SGHRS, CDR2 YFSETQ. The DNA for the CDR3 is TGCGCCAGCAGCTTGCCGGGACTAGCGGGACCAAGCGGGGAGCTGTTTTTT. Its protein is CASSLPGLAGPSGELFF.

The rearrangement links TRBV29-1 to TRBJ1-1; D might be TRBD1 (6 bases). Trimming pared 3 bases from V and 6 bases from J, leaving 17 bases between. This CDR3 is 14 amino acids long. Germline V gene sequence: CDR1 SQVTM, CDR2 ANQGSEA. The DNA of the CDR3 is TGCAGCGTTGATGGGTTGGCAGGGGCCCCTGAAGCTTTCTTT. It translates to CSVDGLAGAPEAFF.

This chain connects TRBV24-1 to TRBJ1-4; 9 positions agree with TRBD1. Looked up from germline, CDR1 is KGHDR and CDR2 is SFDVKD. The CDR3 consists of 15 residues. The junction had 2 bases not matched to a gene; V was cut back by 2 bases and J by 5 bases. This CDR3 is CATSDSGTGNEKLFF. The DNA for the CDR3 is TGTGCCACCAGTGATTCGGGGACAGGGAATGAAAAACTGTTTTTT.

The chain couples TRBV18 to TRBJ2-1; 11 bases are shared with TRBD2. CDR3 size: 18 residues. Germline V gives CDR1 KGHSH, CDR2 LQKENI. Trimming cost V 3 bases and J 5 bases; bases outside gene matches: 12. CDR3 sequence reads: CASSPPALAGALDNEQFF. CDR3 DNA sequence: TGTGCCAGCTCACCGCCGGCACTAGCGGGAGCCCTCGACAATGAGCAGTTCTTC.

This rearrangement joins TRBV10-2 to TRBJ1-1, with 10 positions matching TRBD1. The CDR3 runs to 13 residues. Germline CDR1 and CDR2: WSHSY and SAAADI. V lost 10 bases and J lost 5; bases outside the gene matches: 7. In nucleotides, the CDR3 is TGCGCCACCCAGGACAGGGGGAATACTGAAGCTTTCTTT. It yields the protein CATQDRGNTEAFF.

The chain combines TRBV28 with TRBJ2-2; the match to TRBD1 covers 10 bases. V gave up 4 bases and J gave up 4 bases; unmatched junction bases: 3. Germline V gene sequence: CDR1 MDHEN, CDR2 SYDVKM. The CDR3 runs 15 residues. CDR3 in DNA: TGTGCCAGCAGTTCGACAGGGGGCGTCACCGGGGAGCTGTTTTTT. This sequence encodes CASSSTGGVTGELFF.

The chain combines TRBV5-1 with TRBJ2-7; 10 bases are shared with TRBD1. This CDR3 is 14 amino acids long. V shed 3 bases, J shed 7 bases, and the junction held 7 bases outside the gene matches. Looked up from germline, CDR1 is SGHRS and CDR2 is YFSETQ. CDR3 loop: CASSSGQGLEEQYF. The CDR3 DNA reads as TGCGCCAGCAGCTCGGGACAGGGGCTGGAGGAGCAGTACTTC.

The chain joins TRBV27 to TRBJ2-1; D perhaps matches TRBD1 (5 bases). This CDR3 has 13 amino acids. The V and J ends lost 4 bases and 4 bases respectively, with 8 bases between them. From germline, CDR1 is MNHEY and CDR2 SMNVEV (reference sequence). CDR3 coding DNA: TGTGCCAGCAGTTACCGACAGTACAATGAGCAGTTCTTC. Protein product: CASSYRQYNEQFF.

The chain is built from TRBV19 and TRBJ2-5; 7 bases fit TRBD1. The CDR3 extends over 15 amino acids. V shed 4 bases and J 5 bases; nucleotides not matched to a gene: 10. Germline V gene data show CDR1 as LNHDA and CDR2 as SQIVND (reference sequence). Written as DNA, the CDR3 is TGTGCCAGTAGTACACAGGGGTTAAAAGGGGAGACCCAGTACTTC. It encodes CASSTQGLKGETQYF.

The CDR3 DNA reads as TGTGCCAGCAGACAGGGACACTCATACCCTGAAGCTTTCTTT. Translation: CASRQGHSYPEAFF. The chain couples TRBV6-5 to TRBJ1-1; weak D call: TRBD1 (6 bases). CDR3 length: 14 amino acids. V was trimmed by 6 bases and J by 6 bases, leaving 17 bases between them. CDR1 is MNHEY, CDR2 SVGAGI, per germline.

The rearrangement links TRBV6-6 to TRBJ2-7, with D perhaps TRBD2 (6 bases). Trimming left V 7 bases short and J 7 bases short, with 26 bases between. From germline, CDR1 is MNHNY and CDR2 SVGAGI (reference sequence). The CDR3 is 16 residues long. CDR3 in amino acids: CASNPGTNAGSREQYF. The CDR3 nucleotides are TGTGCCAGCAACCCTGGTACGAACGCGGGGTCGAGGGAGCAGTACTTC.

V and J are TRBV24-1 and TRBJ1-2, with 7 bases identical to TRBD1. This CDR3 is built from 12 residues. Looked up from germline, CDR1 is KGHDR and CDR2 is SFDVKD. J gave up 0 bases and V 10 bases, and 1 base lay outside the gene matches. The CDR3 region has the DNA TGTGCCACTGGGACAGCTAACTATGGCTACACCTTC. Translation: CATGTANYGYTF.

The chain has TRBV6-1 and TRBJ2-1; 9 nucleotides line up with TRBD2. J gave up 2 bases and V 3 bases, and 8 bases lay outside the gene matches. This CDR3 spans 17 amino acids. The germline gives CDR1 MNHNS, CDR2 SASEGT. Here the CDR3 reads CASSDRAGGGPYNEQFF. CDR3 sequence (DNA): TGTGCCAGCAGTGACAGAGCGGGGGGAGGGCCCTACAATGAGCAGTTCTTC.

This chain connects TRBV28 to TRBJ1-5; the match to TRBD1 covers 8 bases. With V trimmed by 6 bases and J by 4 bases, 5 bases remained unmatched. CDR3 size: 14 residues. Germline V gene lookup returns CDR1 MDHEN and CDR2 SYDVKM. CDR3 protein: CASRTGVPNQPQHF. The CDR3 DNA reads as TGTGCCAGCAGGACAGGGGTTCCTAATCAGCCCCAGCATTTT. Complete variable domain (other parts from reference TRBV28 and TRBJ1-5): DVKVTQSSRYLVKRTGEKVFLECVQDMDHENMFWYRQDPGLGLRLIYFSYDVKMKEKGDIPEGYSVSREKKERFSLILESASTNQTSMYLCASRTGVPNQPQHFGDGTRLSIL.